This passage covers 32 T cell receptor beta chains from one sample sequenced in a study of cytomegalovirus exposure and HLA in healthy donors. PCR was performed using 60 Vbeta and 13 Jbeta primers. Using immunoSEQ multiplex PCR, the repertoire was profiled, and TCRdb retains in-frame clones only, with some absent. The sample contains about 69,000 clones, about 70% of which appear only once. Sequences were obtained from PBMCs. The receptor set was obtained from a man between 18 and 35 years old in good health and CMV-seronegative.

For the CDR3, the DNA is TGCGCCAGCAGCCCTTTCGTGAGCTCTGGAAACACCATATATTTT. Protein sequence: CASSPFVSSGNTIYF. This chain links TRBV5-1 with TRBJ1-3; no definite D call. V lost 4 bases, J lost 0 bases, and 11 bases lay in between. Germline CDR1 SGHRS, CDR2 YFSETQ. The CDR3 totals 15 residues. Using reference TRBV5-1 and TRBJ1-3 for the parts outside the CDR3, the full variable domain is KAGVTQTPRYLIKTRGQQVTLSCSPISGHRSVSWYQQTPGQGLQFLFEYFSETQRNKGNFPGRFSGRQFSNSRSEMNVSTLELGDSALYLCASSPFVSSGNTIYFGEGSWLTVV.

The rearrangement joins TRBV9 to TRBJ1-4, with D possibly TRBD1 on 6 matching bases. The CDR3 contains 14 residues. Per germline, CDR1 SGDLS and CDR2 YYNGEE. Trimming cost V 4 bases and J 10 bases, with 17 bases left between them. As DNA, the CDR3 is TGTGCCAGCAGCCCAGGGGATTTCGAGGGAAAACTGTTTTTT. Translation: CASSPGDFEGKLFF.

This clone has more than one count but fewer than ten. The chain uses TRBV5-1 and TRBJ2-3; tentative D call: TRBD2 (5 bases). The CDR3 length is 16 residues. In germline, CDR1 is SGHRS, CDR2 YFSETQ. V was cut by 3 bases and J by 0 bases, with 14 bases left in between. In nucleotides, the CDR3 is TGCGCCAGCAGCTCAGGAGCGGTTCCTAGCACAGATACGCAGTATTTT. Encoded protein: CASSSGAVPSTDTQYF.

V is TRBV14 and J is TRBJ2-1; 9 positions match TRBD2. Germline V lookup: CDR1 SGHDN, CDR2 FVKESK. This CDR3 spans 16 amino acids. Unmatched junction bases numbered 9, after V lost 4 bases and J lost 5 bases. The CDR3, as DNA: TGTGCCAGCAGCCGAAAAGCGGGGGGAGCTCACAATGAGCAGTTCTTC. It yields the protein CASSRKAGGAHNEQFF.

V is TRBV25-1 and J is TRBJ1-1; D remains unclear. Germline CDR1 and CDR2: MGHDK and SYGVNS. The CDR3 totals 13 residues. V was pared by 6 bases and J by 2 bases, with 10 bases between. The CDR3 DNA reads TGTGCCAGCAGCAACAGCCCTAACACTGAAGCTTTCTTT. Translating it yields CASSNSPNTEAFF.

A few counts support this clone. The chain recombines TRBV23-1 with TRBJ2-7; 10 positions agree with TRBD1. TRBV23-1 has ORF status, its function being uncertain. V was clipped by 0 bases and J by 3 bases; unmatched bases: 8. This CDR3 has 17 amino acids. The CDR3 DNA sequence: TGCGCCAGCAGTCAATCAATGGGACAGGGGAGAATCTACGAGCAGTACTTC. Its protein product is CASSQSMGQGRIYEQYF.

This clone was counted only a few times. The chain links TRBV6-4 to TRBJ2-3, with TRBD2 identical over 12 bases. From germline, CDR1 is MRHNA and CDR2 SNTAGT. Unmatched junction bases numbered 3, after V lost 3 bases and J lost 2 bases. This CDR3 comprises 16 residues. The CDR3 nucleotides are TGTGCCAGCAGTGAGCTAGCGGGGGGGCCCACAGATACGCAGTATTTT. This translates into CASSELAGGPTDTQYF.

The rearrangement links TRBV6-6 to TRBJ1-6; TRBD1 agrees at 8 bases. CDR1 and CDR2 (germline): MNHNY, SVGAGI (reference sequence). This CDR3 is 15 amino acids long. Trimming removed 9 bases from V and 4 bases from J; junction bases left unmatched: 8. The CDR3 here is CASTQTGVYNSPLHF. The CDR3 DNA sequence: TGTGCCAGTACCCAGACAGGGGTTTATAATTCACCCCTCCACTTT.

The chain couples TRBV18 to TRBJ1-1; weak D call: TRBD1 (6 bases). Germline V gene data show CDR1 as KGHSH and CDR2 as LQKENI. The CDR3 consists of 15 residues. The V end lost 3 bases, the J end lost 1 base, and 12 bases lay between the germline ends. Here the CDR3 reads CASSPRDTRNTEAFF. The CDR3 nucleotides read TGTGCCAGCTCACCGAGGGACACACGGAACACTGAAGCTTTCTTT. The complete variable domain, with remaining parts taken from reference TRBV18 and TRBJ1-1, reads NAGVMQNPRHLVRRRGQEARLRCSPMKGHSHVYWYRQLPEEGLKFMVYLQKENIIDESGMPKERFSAEFPKEGPSILRIQQVVRGDSAAYFCASSPRDTRNTEAFFGQGTRLTVV.

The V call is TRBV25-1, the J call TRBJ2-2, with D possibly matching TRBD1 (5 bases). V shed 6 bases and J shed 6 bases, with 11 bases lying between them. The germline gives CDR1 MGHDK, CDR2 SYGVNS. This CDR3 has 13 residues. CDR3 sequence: CASSETVPGELFF. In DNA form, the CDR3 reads TGTGCCAGCAGCGAGACAGTCCCCGGGGAGCTGTTTTTT. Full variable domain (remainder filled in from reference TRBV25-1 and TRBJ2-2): EADIYQTPRYLVIGTGKKITLECSQTMGHDKMYWYQQDPGMELHLIHYSYGVNSTEKGDLSSESTVSRIRTEHFPLTLESARPSHTSQYLCASSETVPGELFFGEGSRLTVL.

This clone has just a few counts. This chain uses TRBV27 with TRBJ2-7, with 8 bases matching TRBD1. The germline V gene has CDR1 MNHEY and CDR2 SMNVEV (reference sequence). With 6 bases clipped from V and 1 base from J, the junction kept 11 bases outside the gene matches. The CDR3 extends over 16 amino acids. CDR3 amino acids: CASSSFGQGASYEQYF. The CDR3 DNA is TGTGCCAGCAGCAGTTTCGGGCAGGGGGCTTCCTACGAGCAGTACTTC.

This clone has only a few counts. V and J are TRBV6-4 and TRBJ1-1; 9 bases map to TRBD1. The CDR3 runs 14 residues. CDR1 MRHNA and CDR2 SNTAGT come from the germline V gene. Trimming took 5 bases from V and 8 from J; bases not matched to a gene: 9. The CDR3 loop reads CASSSTPGQGEAFF. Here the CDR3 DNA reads TGTGCCAGCAGTTCCACGCCGGGACAGGGCGAAGCTTTCTTT.

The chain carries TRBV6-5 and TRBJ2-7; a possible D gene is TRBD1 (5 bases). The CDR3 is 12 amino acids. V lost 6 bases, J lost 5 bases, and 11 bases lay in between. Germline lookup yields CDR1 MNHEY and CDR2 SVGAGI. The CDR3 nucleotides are TGTGCCAGCAGCCGGACACGGAACGAGCAGTACTTC. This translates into CASSRTRNEQYF.

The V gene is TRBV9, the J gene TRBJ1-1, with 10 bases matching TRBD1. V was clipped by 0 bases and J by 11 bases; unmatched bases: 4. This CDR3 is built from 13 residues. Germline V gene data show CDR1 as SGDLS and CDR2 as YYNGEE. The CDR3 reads CASSVAGTGEAFF. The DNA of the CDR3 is TGTGCCAGCAGCGTAGCCGGGACAGGGGAGGCTTTCTTT.

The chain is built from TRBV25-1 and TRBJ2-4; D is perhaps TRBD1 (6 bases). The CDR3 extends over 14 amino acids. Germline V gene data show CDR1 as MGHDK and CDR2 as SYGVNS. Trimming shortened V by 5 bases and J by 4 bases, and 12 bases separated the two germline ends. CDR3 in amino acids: CASSSHREKNIQYF. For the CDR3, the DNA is TGTGCCAGCAGTTCCCACAGGGAGAAAAACATTCAGTACTTC.

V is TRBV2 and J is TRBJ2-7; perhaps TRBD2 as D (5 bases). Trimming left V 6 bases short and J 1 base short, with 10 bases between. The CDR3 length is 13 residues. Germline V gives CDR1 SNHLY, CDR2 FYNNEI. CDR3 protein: CASRADGSYEQYF. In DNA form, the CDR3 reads TGTGCCAGCAGAGCGGACGGTTCCTACGAGCAGTACTTC. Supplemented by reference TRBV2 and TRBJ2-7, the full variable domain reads EPEVTQTPSHQVTQMGQEVILRCVPISNHLYFYWYRQILGQKVEFLVSFYNNEISEKSEIFDDQFSVERPDGSNFTLKIRSTKLEDSAMYFCASRADGSYEQYFGPGTRLTVT.

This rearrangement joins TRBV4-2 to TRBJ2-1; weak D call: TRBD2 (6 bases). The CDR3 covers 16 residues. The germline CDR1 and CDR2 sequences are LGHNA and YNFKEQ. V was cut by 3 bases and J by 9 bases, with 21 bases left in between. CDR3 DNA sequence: TGTGCCAGCAGCCAGCCCGATCGCGGGGCACGACCTGAGCAGTTCTTC. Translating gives CASSQPDRGARPEQFF.

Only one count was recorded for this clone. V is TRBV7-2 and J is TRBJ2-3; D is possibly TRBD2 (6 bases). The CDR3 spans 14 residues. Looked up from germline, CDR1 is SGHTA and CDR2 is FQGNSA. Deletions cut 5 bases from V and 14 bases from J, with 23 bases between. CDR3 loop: CASSLADYPLMGYF. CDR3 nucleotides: TGTGCCAGCAGCCTGGCGGACTACCCTCTAATGGGGTATTTT.

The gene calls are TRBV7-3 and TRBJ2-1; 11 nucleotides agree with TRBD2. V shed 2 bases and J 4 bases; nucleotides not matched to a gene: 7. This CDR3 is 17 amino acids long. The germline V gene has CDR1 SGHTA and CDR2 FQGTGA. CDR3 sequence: CASSLEASGGIYNEQFF. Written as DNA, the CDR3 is TGTGCCAGCAGCTTAGAGGCTAGCGGGGGGATATACAATGAGCAGTTCTTC.

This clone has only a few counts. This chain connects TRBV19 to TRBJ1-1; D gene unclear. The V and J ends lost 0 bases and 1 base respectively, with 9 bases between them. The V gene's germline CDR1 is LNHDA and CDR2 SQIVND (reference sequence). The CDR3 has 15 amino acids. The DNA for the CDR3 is TGTGCCAGTAGTATAGATCCACCGCGGAACACTGAAGCTTTCTTT. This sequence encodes CASSIDPPRNTEAFF.

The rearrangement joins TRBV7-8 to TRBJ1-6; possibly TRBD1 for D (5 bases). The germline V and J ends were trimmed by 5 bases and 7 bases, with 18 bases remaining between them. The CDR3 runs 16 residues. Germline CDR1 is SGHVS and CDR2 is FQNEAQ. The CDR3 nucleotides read TGTGCCAGCAGCCAAATATCAGGCGGGGGAAATTCACCCCTCCACTTT. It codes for CASSQISGGGNSPLHF. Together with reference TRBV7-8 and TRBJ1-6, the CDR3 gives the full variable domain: GAGVSQSPRYKVAKRGQDVALRCDPISGHVSLFWYQQALGQGPEFLTYFQNEAQLDKSGLPSDRFFAERPEGSVSTLKIQRTQQEDSAVYLCASSQISGGGNSPLHFGNGTRLTVT.

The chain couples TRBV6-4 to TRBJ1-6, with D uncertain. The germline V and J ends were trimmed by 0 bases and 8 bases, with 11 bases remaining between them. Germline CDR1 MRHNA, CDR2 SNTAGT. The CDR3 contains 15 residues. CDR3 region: CASSDSKEVHSPLHF. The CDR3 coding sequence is TGTGCCAGCAGTGACTCGAAGGAGGTTCATTCACCCCTCCACTTT.

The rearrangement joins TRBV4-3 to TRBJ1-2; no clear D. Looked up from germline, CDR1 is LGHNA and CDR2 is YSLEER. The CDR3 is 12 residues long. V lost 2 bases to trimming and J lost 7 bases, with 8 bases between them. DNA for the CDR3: TGCGCCAGCAGCCAAAGTGAGTCTGGCTACACCTTC. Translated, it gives CASSQSESGYTF.

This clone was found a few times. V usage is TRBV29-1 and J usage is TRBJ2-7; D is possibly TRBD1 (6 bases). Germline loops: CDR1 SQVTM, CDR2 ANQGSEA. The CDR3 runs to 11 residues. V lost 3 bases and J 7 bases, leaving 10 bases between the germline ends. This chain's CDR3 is CSVERGGEQYV. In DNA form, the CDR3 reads TGCAGCGTTGAGCGAGGGGGTGAGCAGTACGTC.

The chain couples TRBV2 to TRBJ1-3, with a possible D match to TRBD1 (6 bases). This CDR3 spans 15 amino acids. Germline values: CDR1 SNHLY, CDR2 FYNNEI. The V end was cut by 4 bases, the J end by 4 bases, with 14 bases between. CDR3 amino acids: CASSGLTGSGNTIYF. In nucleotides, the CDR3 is TGTGCCAGCAGTGGCCTAACAGGGTCGGGAAACACCATATATTTT.

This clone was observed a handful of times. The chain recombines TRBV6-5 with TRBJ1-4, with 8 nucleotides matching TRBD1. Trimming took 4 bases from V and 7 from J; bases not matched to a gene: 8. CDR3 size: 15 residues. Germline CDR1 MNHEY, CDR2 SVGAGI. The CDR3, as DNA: TGTGCCAGCAGTTTCCAGGGGGCGCAAGGTGAAAAACTGTTTTTT. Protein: CASSFQGAQGEKLFF.

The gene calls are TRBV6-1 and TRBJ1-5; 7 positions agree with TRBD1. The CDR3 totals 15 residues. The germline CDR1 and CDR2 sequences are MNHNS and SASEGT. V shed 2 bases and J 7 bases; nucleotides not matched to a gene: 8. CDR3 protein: CASSEWGTVRQPQHF. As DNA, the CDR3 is TGTGCCAGCAGTGAATGGGGGACAGTACGACAGCCCCAGCATTTT.

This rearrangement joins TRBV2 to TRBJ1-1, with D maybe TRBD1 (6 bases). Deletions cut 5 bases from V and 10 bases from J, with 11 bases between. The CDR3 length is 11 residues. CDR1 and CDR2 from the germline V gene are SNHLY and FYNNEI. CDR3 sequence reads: CASSLGGGAFF. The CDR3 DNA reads TGTGCCAGCAGTTTAGGGGGTGGAGCTTTCTTT.

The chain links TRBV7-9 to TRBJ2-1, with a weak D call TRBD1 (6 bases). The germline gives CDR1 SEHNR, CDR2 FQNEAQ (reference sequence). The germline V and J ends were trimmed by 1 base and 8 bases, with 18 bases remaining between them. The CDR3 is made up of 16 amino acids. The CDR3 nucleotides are TGTGCCAGCAGCTTAGAGTGGGCAGGGGTGTACGATGAGCAGTTCTTC. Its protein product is CASSLEWAGVYDEQFF. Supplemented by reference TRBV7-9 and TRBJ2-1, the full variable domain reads DTGVSQNPRHKITKRGQNVTFRCDPISEHNRLYWYRQTLGQGPEFLTYFQNEAQLEKSRLLSDRFSAERPKGSFSTLEIQRTEQGDSAMYLCASSLEWAGVYDEQFFGPGTRLTVL.

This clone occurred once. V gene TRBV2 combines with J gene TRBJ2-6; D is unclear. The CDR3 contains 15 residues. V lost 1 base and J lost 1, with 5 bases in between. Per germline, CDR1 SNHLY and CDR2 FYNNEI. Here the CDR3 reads CASSEDASGANVLTF. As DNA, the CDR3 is TGTGCCAGCAGTGAAGACGCGTCTGGGGCCAACGTCCTGACTTTC.

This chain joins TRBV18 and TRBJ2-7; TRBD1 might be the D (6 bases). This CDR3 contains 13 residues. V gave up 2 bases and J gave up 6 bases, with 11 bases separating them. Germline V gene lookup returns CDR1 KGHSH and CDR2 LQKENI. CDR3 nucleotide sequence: TGTGCCAGCTCACCAAGCCAGGGGCTCGAGCAGTACTTC. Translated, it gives CASSPSQGLEQYF.

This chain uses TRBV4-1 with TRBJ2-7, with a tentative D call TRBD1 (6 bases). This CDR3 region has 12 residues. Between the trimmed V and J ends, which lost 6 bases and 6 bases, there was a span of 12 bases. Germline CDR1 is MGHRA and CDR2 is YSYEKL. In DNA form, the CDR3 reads TGCGCCAGCAGTACAGGGTACGGCGAGCAGTACTTC. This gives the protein CASSTGYGEQYF.